The table lists the clone carrying this T cell receptor beta chain with a few counts. The authors sorted CD4+ naive, central memory, regulatory and stem cell-like memory cells via CD45RO/CCR7/CD25/CD127/CD95/CD27. Sequencing targeted expressed TCRB transcripts, as all isolated RNA had been reverse transcribed. Sequenced by immunoSEQ multiplex PCR; TCRdb stores in-frame clones only, minus some. The table lists about 220,000 clones, under 13% of them singletons. The sample comes from a study of beta chain features in type 1 diabetes. Sequencing used central memory CD4+ T cells from blood. The receptor was isolated from a man aged 18 to 29 in good health.

The DNA of the CDR3 is TGTGCCAGCAGCCATGGACTAGCGGGAGGGGAAGATACGCAGTATTTT. Translated: CASSHGLAGGEDTQYF. The chain links TRBV11-1 to TRBJ2-3; 15 nucleotides line up with TRBD2. CDR3 size: 16 residues. Losses at the gene ends were 5 bases for V and 5 bases for J; bases not matched to a gene: 5. Per the germline V gene, CDR1 is SGHAT and CDR2 is FQDESV (reference sequence).